This T cell receptor (beta chain) is drawn from a study of T cells in Graves' hyperthyroidism and ophthalmopathy. Whole-study context: Peripheral blood was acquired at first diagnosis, ahead of any therapy whatsoever.

The TCR beta CDR3 regions underwent amplification using RNA transcripts as the source. An initial round of RT-PCR targeting the TCR CDR3 relied on the HTBI primer set. TCRdb fed the multiplex PCR reads into MiXCR, producing one record per CDR3 protein. The sample holds a few hundred thousand distinct CDR3 sequences; around 20% are singletons and the top ten take more than 25%. Findings of the study overall: Blood held most thyroid clonotypes expanded above 0.001 frequency.

CDR3 length equals 15 residues. Germline loops: CDR1 SGHRS, CDR2 YFSETQ. Together with thyroid ultrasound, orbital computed tomography, serum thyroxine and TRAb, clinical symptoms were used for diagnoses. Remarks on this clonotype: Its antigen is as yet unknown. Its ends do not fully match the called genes, so a read error is possible.

The TCR originated in a man younger than 35 with Graves' hyperthyroidism. The chain is built from TRBV5-1 and TRBJ1-1; D is perhaps TRBD1 (6 bases). Specimen: blood. CDR3 sequence: CAGSLGADSNTEAFF. CDR3 nucleotide sequence: TGCGCCGGCAGCTTGGGGGCTGACAGTAACACTGAAGCTTTCTTT.